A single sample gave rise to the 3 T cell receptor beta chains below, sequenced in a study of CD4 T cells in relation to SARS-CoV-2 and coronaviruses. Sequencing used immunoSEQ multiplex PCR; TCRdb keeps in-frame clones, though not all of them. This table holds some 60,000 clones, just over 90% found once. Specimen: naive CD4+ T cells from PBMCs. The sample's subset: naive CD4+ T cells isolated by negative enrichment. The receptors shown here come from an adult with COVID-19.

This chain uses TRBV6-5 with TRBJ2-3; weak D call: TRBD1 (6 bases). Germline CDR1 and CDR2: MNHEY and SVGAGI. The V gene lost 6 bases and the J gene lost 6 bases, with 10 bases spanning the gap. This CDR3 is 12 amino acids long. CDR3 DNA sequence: TGTGCCAGCAGCCGTAGGGGGGATACGCAGTATTTT. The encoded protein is CASSRRGDTQYF.

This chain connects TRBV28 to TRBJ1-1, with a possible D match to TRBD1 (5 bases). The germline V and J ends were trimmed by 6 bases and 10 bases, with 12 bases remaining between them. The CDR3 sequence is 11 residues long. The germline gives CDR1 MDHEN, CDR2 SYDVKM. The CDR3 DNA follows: TGTGCCAGCAGGGGGGTCTTGGCAGCTTTCTTT. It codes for CASRGVLAAFF. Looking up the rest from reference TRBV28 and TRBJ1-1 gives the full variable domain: DVKVTQSSRYLVKRTGEKVFLECVQDMDHENMFWYRQDPGLGLRLIYFSYDVKMKEKGDIPEGYSVSREKKERFSLILESASTNQTSMYLCASRGVLAAFFGQGTRLTVV.

For the CDR3, the DNA is TGTGCCAGCAGCCACGGGACAGGGTTCTCCGGGGAGCTGTTTTTT. This translates into CASSHGTGFSGELFF. The chain is built from TRBV11-1 and TRBJ2-2; 9 nucleotides line up with TRBD1. This CDR3 region has 15 residues. Looked up from germline, CDR1 is SGHAT and CDR2 is FQDESV (reference sequence). The V gene end was trimmed by 5 bases and the J gene end by 6 bases; junction bases not matched to a gene: 7.